The subject of this entry is one T cell receptor (beta chain). Antigen specificity is unknown. Germline assignment: CDR1 KGHSH and CDR2 LQKENI. V was clipped by 5 bases and J by 3 bases, with 15 bases between them. The CDR3 is 15 residues long. A single record per CDR3 protein comes from TCRdb applying MiXCR to the 5' RACE reads. The profile shows around 480,000 distinct CDR3 sequences, approximately 14% of them singletons. This sample stems from a study of identical twins. Findings and limits, study-wide: Models, which agreed with sharing between unrelated individuals, nonetheless underestimated the out-of-frame TCR alpha sharing seen in monozygotic twins.

These records were also assigned to another study, of yellow fever vaccine responses in identical twins.

The source material was CD4+ T cells sorted from blood. The origin of this receptor is a young woman in good health. The chain is built from TRBV18 and TRBJ2-3, with D possibly being TRBD2 (6 bases). Here the CDR3 reads CASSEARDRTDTQYF. Written as DNA, the CDR3 is TGTGCCAGCTCAGAAGCGCGGGATCGTACAGATACGCAGTATTTT.